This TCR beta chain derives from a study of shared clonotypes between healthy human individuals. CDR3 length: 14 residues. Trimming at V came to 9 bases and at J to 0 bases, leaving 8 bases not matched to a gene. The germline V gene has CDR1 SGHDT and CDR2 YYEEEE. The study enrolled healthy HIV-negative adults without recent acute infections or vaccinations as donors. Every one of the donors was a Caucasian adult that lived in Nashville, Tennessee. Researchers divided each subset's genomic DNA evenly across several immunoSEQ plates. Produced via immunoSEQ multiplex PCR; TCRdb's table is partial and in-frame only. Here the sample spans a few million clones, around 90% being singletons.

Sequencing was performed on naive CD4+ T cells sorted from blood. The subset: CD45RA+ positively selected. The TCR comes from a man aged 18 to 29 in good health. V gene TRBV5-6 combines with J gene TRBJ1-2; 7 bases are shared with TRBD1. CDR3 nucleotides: TGTGCCACGGCCCGGGACAGAGCTAACTATGGCTACACCTTC. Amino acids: CATARDRANYGYTF. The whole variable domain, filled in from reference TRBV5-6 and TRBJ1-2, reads DAGVTQSPTHLIKTRGQQVTLRCSPKSGHDTVSWYQQALGQGPQFIFQYYEEEERQRGNFPDRFSGHQFPNYSSELNVNALLLGDSALYLCATARDRANYGYTFGSGTRLTVV.